This T cell receptor beta chain stems from a study of CD8+CD57+ T cells in acquired aplastic anemia. Across the study: Yields of DNA that came from sorted CD4+ and CD8+ cells averaged approximately 3.5 ug.

The length of the CDR3 is 16 residues. Germline V gene data show CDR1 as SGHTA and CDR2 as FQGTGA. Trimming cost V 2 bases and J 2 bases; bases outside gene matches: 5. Broader study findings: No significant patient-versus-control difference appeared in CD8+ Simpson's diversity. Twenty-nine shared CD8+ CDR3s appeared highly expressed within patients' immunodominant clones.

Concerning this clonotype itself: The antigen remains unidentified.

All patients picked for sequencing had shown, by flow cytometry, an expansion of CD8+CD57+ cells. Every patient was diagnosed with severe acquired aplastic anemia. According to the study, genomic DNA was the template for TCR beta VDJ and CDR3 profiling. In TCRdb, the reads were re-called with MiXCR into one record per CDR3 protein. The sample has about 200,000 distinct CDR3 sequences; approximately 65% are singletons. The clonotype originates from a human donor with aplastic anemia. Sequenced: sorted CD4+, CD8+, or CD8+CD57+ T cells (not recorded which) from PBMCs. The chain employs TRBV7-3 and TRBJ2-2; 7 nucleotides agree with TRBD1. DNA for the CDR3: TGTGCCAGCAGCTTAGTGGGACAGATAAACACCGGGGAGCTGTTTTTT. Translating it yields CASSLVGQINTGELFF.